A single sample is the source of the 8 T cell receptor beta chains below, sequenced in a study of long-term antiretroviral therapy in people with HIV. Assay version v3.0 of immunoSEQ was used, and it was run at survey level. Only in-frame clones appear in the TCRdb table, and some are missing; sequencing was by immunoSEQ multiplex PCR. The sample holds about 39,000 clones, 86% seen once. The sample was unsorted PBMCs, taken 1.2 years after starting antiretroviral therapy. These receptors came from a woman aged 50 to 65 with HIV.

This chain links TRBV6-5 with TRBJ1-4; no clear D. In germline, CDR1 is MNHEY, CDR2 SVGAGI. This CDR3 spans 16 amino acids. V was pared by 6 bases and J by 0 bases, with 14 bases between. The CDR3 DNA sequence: TGTGCCAGCAGCTACCTCCCCGGGGCAACTAATGAAAAACTGTTTTTT. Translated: CASSYLPGATNEKLFF.

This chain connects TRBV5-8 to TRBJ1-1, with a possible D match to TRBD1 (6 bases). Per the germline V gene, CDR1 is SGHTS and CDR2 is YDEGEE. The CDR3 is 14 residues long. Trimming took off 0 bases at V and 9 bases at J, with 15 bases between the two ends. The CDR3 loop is CASSLEDSLDQAFF. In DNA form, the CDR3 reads TGTGCCAGCAGCTTGGAGGACAGCCTGGACCAAGCTTTCTTT.

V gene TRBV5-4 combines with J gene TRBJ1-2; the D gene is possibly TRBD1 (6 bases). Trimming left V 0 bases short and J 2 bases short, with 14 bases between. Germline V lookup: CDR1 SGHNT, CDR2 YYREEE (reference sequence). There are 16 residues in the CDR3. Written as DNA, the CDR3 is TGTGCCAGCAGCTTGGACAGGGTGGGGTTGAACTATGGCTACACCTTC. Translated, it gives CASSLDRVGLNYGYTF.

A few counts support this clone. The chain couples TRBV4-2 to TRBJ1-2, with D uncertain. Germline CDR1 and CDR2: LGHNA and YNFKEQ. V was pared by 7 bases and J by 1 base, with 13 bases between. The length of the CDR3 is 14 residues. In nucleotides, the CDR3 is TGTGCCAGCAAGGCCTTTCCGTTTAACTATGGCTACACCTTC. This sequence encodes CASKAFPFNYGYTF.

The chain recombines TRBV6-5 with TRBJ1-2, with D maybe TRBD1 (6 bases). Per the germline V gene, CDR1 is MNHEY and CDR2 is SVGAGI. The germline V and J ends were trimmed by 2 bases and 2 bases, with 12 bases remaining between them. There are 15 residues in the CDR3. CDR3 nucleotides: TGTGCCAGCAGTTACGGGACATCACACAACTATGGCTACACCTTC. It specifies CASSYGTSHNYGYTF.

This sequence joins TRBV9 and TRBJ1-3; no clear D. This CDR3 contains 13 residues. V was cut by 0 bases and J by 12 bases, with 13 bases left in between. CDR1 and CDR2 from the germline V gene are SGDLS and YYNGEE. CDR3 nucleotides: TGTGCCAGCAGCGTAGGAGACATGGGTAGCATATATTTT. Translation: CASSVGDMGSIYF.

CDR3 region: CASSPEYDRVNQPQHF. The CDR3 region has the DNA TGTGCCAGCTCACCCGAATACGACAGAGTAAATCAGCCCCAGCATTTT. The chain is built from TRBV18 and TRBJ1-5, with D maybe TRBD1 (5 bases). Germline CDR1 KGHSH, CDR2 LQKENI. This CDR3 is built from 16 residues. The ends were cut back, 3 bases at V and 4 bases at J, with 16 bases in the middle.

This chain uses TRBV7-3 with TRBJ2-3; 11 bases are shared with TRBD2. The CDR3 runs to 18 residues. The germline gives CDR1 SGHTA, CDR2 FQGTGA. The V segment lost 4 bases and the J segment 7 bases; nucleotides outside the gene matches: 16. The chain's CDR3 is CASSSTPLAGAKGYTQYF. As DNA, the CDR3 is TGTGCCAGCAGCTCGACGCCACTAGCGGGGGCCAAGGGGTATACGCAGTATTTT.